A single sample is the source of the 4 T cell receptor beta chains below, sequenced in a study of blood T cells in healthy people across ages. Primed by a sample-barcoded 5' primer and a J-beta primer mix, a second PCR proceeded for 7 to 11 cycles. TCRdb reanalysed the 5' RACE reads using MiXCR and keeps one entry per CDR3 protein. The sample has fewer than 800,000 distinct CDR3 sequences; about 21% are singletons. Sequenced material: blood. The receptors originated from a man between 65 and 85 years old in good health.

This clonotype was recorded a few times. V is TRBV12-3 or TRBV12-4 and J is TRBJ2-5; 10 nucleotides match TRBD2. V lost 3 bases and J lost 5; bases outside the gene matches: 9. The CDR3 loop spans 16 amino acids. The CDR3 DNA sequence: TGTGCCAGCAGTTTGGTGGCTAGCGGGAGAGTTGAGACCCAGTACTTC. It codes for CASSLVASGRVETQYF.

This clonotype was recorded many times. This chain links TRBV20-1 with TRBJ2-7; D remains ambiguous. Germline assignment: CDR1 DFQATT and CDR2 SNEGSKA (reference sequence). This CDR3 has 11 amino acids. Trimming stripped 4 bases from V and 5 bases from J, with 9 bases between. Here the CDR3 reads CSAKGLNEQYF. The CDR3 DNA reads TGCAGTGCTAAAGGTTTGAACGAGCAGTACTTC.

The rearrangement uses TRBV7-8 and TRBJ2-1, with TRBD2 matching 7 bases. The length of the CDR3 is 14 residues. Germline CDR1 SGHVS, CDR2 FQNEAQ. Trimming cost V 7 bases and J 5 bases; bases outside gene matches: 8. CDR3 in amino acids: CASTEGGPHNEQFF. The CDR3 DNA sequence: TGTGCCAGCACGGAGGGAGGGCCACACAATGAGCAGTTCTTC. Using reference TRBV7-8 and TRBJ2-1 for the parts outside the CDR3, the full variable domain is GAGVSQSPRYKVAKRGQDVALRCDPISGHVSLFWYQQALGQGPEFLTYFQNEAQLDKSGLPSDRFFAERPEGSVSTLKIQRTQQEDSAVYLCASTEGGPHNEQFFGPGTRLTVL.

The V and J genes are TRBV7-9 and TRBJ1-4; 9 bases are a match to TRBD1. Germline lookup yields CDR1 SEHNR and CDR2 FQNEAQ (reference sequence). The CDR3 is made up of 15 amino acids. With 5 bases clipped from V and 3 bases from J, the junction kept 4 bases outside the gene matches. For the CDR3, the DNA is TGTGCCAGCAGCATCACAGGGGGCCCTAATGAAAAACTGTTTTTT. Residues: CASSITGGPNEKLFF.